The 27 T cell receptor beta chains below were found in one sample sequenced in a study of shared clonotypes between healthy human individuals. Repertoires were generated with immunoSEQ multiplex PCR, while TCRdb's copy carries only in-frame clones and drops some. Of 2 million to 2.5 million clones listed, approximately 96% were seen once; the top ten hold 0.1% to 0.15%. Material for sequencing was naive CD4+ T cells sorted from blood. Sample subset: CD45RA+ positively selected. The receptors were sampled from a man aged 18 to 29 in good health.

The rearrangement links TRBV30 to TRBJ1-5; 7 positions agree with TRBD1. Trimming at V came to 5 bases and at J to 4 bases, leaving 5 bases not matched to a gene. CDR1 and CDR2 (germline): GTSNPN, SVGIG (reference sequence). CDR3 length equals 13 residues. The CDR3 here is CAWAGQANQPQHF. The CDR3, as DNA: TGTGCCTGGGCAGGACAGGCAAATCAGCCCCAGCATTTT.

A note on this clone: Other DNA sequences from this sample encode an identical CDR3 as well. This sequence joins TRBV10-1 and TRBJ2-2, with D uncertain. CDR1 is WNHNN and CDR2 is SYGVQD in the germline V gene (reference sequence). This CDR3 is built from 11 residues. Deletions cut 3 bases from V and 6 bases from J, with 2 bases between. CDR3 region: CASSESGELFF. The DNA of the CDR3 is TGCGCCAGCAGTGAATCCGGGGAGCTGTTTTTT.

This rearrangement joins TRBV2 to TRBJ2-7; 11 nucleotides agree with TRBD1. With 6 bases clipped from V and 6 bases from J, the junction kept 7 bases outside the gene matches. Germline V gene data show CDR1 as SNHLY and CDR2 as FYNNEI. This CDR3 region has 14 residues. The CDR3 reads CASRDSGTGGEQYF. CDR3 in DNA: TGTGCCAGCAGAGATTCCGGGACAGGGGGCGAGCAGTACTTC.

This clone was found once. Other nucleotide sequences in the sample specify the same CDR3. This chain links TRBV27 with TRBJ1-1; D call uncertain. The CDR3 is 14 residues long. Trimming removed 2 bases from V and 2 bases from J, with 9 bases in between. Germline CDR1 reads MNHEY; CDR2 reads SMNVEV (reference sequence). CDR3 region: CASSLGGSNTEAFF. DNA for the CDR3: TGTGCCAGCAGTTTAGGAGGGTCAAACACTGAAGCTTTCTTT.

The chain combines TRBV5-1 with TRBJ1-5, with D possibly TRBD1 on 6 matching bases. Germline V gene lookup returns CDR1 SGHRS and CDR2 YFSETQ. V gave up 4 bases and J gave up 7 bases, with 12 bases separating them. The CDR3 is 13 amino acids. CDR3 DNA: TGCGCCAGCAGCCCACAGGGAGGACAGCCCCAGCATTTT. The encoded protein is CASSPQGGQPQHF.

The chain links TRBV6-5 to TRBJ1-1; 8 nucleotides match TRBD1. This CDR3 has 15 amino acids. Trimming at V came to 2 bases and at J to 1 base, leaving 3 bases not matched to a gene. CDR1 is MNHEY, CDR2 SVGAGI, per germline. CDR3 DNA sequence: TGTGCCAGCAGTTACGAGGGGACAGGGAACACTGAAGCTTTCTTT. It encodes CASSYEGTGNTEAFF.

The chain carries TRBV27 and TRBJ1-6; D unclear. The V gene's germline CDR1 is MNHEY and CDR2 SMNVEV (reference sequence). V lost 5 bases and J lost 7, with 18 bases in between. The CDR3 consists of 16 residues. CDR3 nucleotide sequence: TGTGCCAGCAGTCTCAGTCCCGCCGCTGAGAATTCACCCCTCCACTTT. It encodes CASSLSPAAENSPLHF.

A single count supports this clone. The V and J genes are TRBV5-6 and TRBJ2-2, with D perhaps matching TRBD1 (5 bases). V shed 3 bases and J shed 5 bases, with 17 bases lying between them. The CDR3 extends over 16 amino acids. Per germline, CDR1 SGHDT and CDR2 YYEEEE. CDR3 sequence (DNA): TGTGCCAGCAGCTCCACTCCAGGGATTGTAACCGGGGAGCTGTTTTTT. It translates to CASSSTPGIVTGELFF.

The table lists this clone with a count of one. The genes are TRBV6-6 and TRBJ1-1; no reliable D call. V lost 4 bases, J lost 0 bases, and 15 bases lay in between. Germline V gene data show CDR1 as MNHNY and CDR2 as SVGAGI (reference sequence). This CDR3 comprises 16 residues. The CDR3: CASSSASGGMNTEAFF. The CDR3 bases are TGTGCCAGCAGTTCTGCCTCCGGTGGCATGAACACTGAAGCTTTCTTT.

The chain has TRBV4-2 and TRBJ1-6, with D uncertain. Deletions cut 0 bases from V and 9 bases from J, with 6 bases between. This CDR3 is 13 amino acids long. In germline, CDR1 is LGHNA, CDR2 YNFKEQ. Here the CDR3 reads CASSQDRPSPLHF. CDR3 bases: TGTGCCAGCAGCCAAGACAGGCCTTCACCCCTCCACTTT.

The rearrangement links TRBV7-2 to TRBJ2-2; D is unresolved. V was trimmed by 6 bases and J by 1 base, leaving 6 bases between them. The CDR3 runs 13 residues. Germline V gives CDR1 SGHTA, CDR2 FQGNSA. CDR3 amino acids: CASRFMNTGELFF. Here the CDR3 DNA reads TGTGCCAGCAGGTTTATGAACACCGGGGAGCTGTTTTTT.

The V call is TRBV5-1, the J call TRBJ1-4; D ambiguous. Germline V lookup: CDR1 SGHRS, CDR2 YFSETQ. With 1 base removed from V and 0 bases from J, the gap between germline ends came to 7 bases. This CDR3 is built from 15 residues. In nucleotides, the CDR3 is TGCGCCAGCAGCTTGACAGCGGCAACTAATGAAAAACTGTTTTTT. It is translated as CASSLTAATNEKLFF.

This chain connects TRBV5-4 to TRBJ1-1; D remains unclear. The CDR3 consists of 13 residues. The V and J ends lost 6 bases and 2 bases respectively, with 11 bases between them. Germline V gene lookup returns CDR1 SGHNT and CDR2 YYREEE (reference sequence). CDR3 nucleotides: TGTGCCAGCACAGTCGGACTAAACACTGAAGCTTTCTTT. Encoded protein: CASTVGLNTEAFF. Using reference TRBV5-4 and TRBJ1-1 for the parts outside the CDR3, the full variable domain is ETGVTQSPTHLIKTRGQQVTLRCSSQSGHNTVSWYQQALGQGPQFIFQYYREEENGRGNFPPRFSGLQFPNYSSELNVNALELDDSALYLCASTVGLNTEAFFGQGTRLTVV.

The CDR3 region is CASSLSQGADTQYF. CDR3 nucleotide sequence: TGTGCCAGCAGTTTAAGCCAGGGCGCAGATACGCAGTATTTT. The V and J genes are TRBV28 and TRBJ2-3, with D perhaps matching TRBD1 (5 bases). The germline V gene encodes CDR1 MDHEN and CDR2 SYDVKM. V was cut by 2 bases and J by 4 bases, with 10 bases left in between. The CDR3 consists of 14 residues. Filled out from reference TRBV28 and TRBJ2-3, the complete variable domain reads DVKVTQSSRYLVKRTGEKVFLECVQDMDHENMFWYRQDPGLGLRLIYFSYDVKMKEKGDIPEGYSVSREKKERFSLILESASTNQTSMYLCASSLSQGADTQYFGPGTRLTVL.

As concerns this clone: Different DNA sequences within this sample yield the same CDR3. This chain's CDR3 is CASSPQGSNQPQHF. CDR3 DNA: TGTGCCAGCTCACCACAGGGAAGCAATCAGCCCCAGCATTTT. J is TRBJ1-5 and V is TRBV18; D not resolved. This CDR3 comprises 14 residues. Trimming took 1 base from V and 1 from J, leaving 5 bases between them. Germline loops: CDR1 KGHSH, CDR2 LQKENI.

Note on this clone: Other DNA variants within this sample encode the same CDR3. The rearrangement joins TRBV5-4 to TRBJ1-1; possibly TRBD1 for D (5 bases). This CDR3 contains 13 residues. The V end lost 3 bases, the J end lost 0 bases, and 6 bases lay between the germline ends. From germline, CDR1 is SGHNT and CDR2 YYREEE (reference sequence). CDR3 residues: CASSSTVNTEAFF. For the CDR3, the DNA is TGTGCCAGCAGCTCGACAGTGAACACTGAAGCTTTCTTT.

The chain uses TRBV25-1 and TRBJ2-7; 11 bases agree with TRBD1. Germline trimming cut 2 bases from V and 11 bases from J; bases unmatched to any gene: 11. This CDR3 region has 15 residues. Germline CDR1 MGHDK, CDR2 SYGVNS. The DNA for the CDR3 is TGTGCCAGCAGTGAAGTTGGGACAGGGGGTCTACCTAAGTACTTC. Its translation: CASSEVGTGGLPKYF.

This clone was detected once. This chain links TRBV18 with TRBJ2-7; 12 nucleotides agree with TRBD1. Germline CDR1 reads KGHSH; CDR2 reads LQKENI. With V trimmed by 6 bases and J by 6 bases, 9 bases remained unmatched. This CDR3 spans 15 amino acids. CDR3 DNA: TGTGCCAGCTCGAAACCGGGACAGGGGGCGATCGAGCAGTACTTC. It yields the protein CASSKPGQGAIEQYF.

The chain recombines TRBV11-3 with TRBJ2-1; 8 bases agree with TRBD1. Germline V gives CDR1 SGHNT, CDR2 YENEEA. This CDR3 region has 12 residues. V shed 5 bases, J shed 7 bases, and the junction held 1 base outside the gene matches. The CDR3 nucleotides are TGTGCCAGCAGCCGACAGGGGAATGAGCAGTTCTTC. This gives the protein CASSRQGNEQFF.

The chain links TRBV7-2 to TRBJ1-2, with D unresolved. Germline V gene lookup returns CDR1 SGHTA and CDR2 FQGNSA. This CDR3 comprises 11 residues. Trimming took off 11 bases at V and 3 bases at J, with 10 bases between the two ends. The CDR3 bases are TGTGCCGGAGGGATAGACTATGGCTACACCTTC. This codes for CAGGIDYGYTF.

The genes are TRBV30 and TRBJ2-1; D not certain. Germline CDR1 GTSNPN, CDR2 SVGIG (reference sequence). Trimming stripped 1 base from V and 0 bases from J, with 13 bases between. This CDR3 region has 16 residues. The CDR3 DNA is TGTGCCTGGAGTGCACGTGTAGTTGGCTCCTACAATGAGCAGTTCTTC. Translation: CAWSARVVGSYNEQFF.

The chain has TRBV28 and TRBJ2-3; the D gene could be TRBD1 or TRBD2 (6 bases each). Deletions cut 5 bases from V and 6 bases from J, with 21 bases between. Germline CDR1 MDHEN, CDR2 SYDVKM. The CDR3 runs to 16 residues. The CDR3, as DNA: TGTGCCAGCAGTGGATCCGGGGGCGGGGTGTCGGATACGCAGTATTTT. Its translation is CASSGSGGGVSDTQYF.

The J gene is TRBJ1-5, the V gene TRBV6-1, with a tentative D call TRBD1 (6 bases). The germline V gene encodes CDR1 MNHNS and CDR2 SASEGT. CDR3 length: 14 residues. Trimming took 7 bases from V and 1 from J, leaving 11 bases between them. CDR3 in amino acids: CASTLQGSNQPQHF. CDR3 bases: TGTGCCAGCACCTTACAGGGAAGCAATCAGCCCCAGCATTTT.

This clone was recorded only once. J is TRBJ1-2 and V is TRBV28, with D uncertain. Germline loops: CDR1 MDHEN, CDR2 SYDVKM. V lost 6 bases, J lost 8 bases, and 16 bases lay in between. The CDR3 has 13 residues. In DNA, the CDR3 is TGTGCCAGCAGCCAAGGAGGGATGGAGGGCTACACCTTC. The encoded protein is CASSQGGMEGYTF.

The chain couples TRBV14 to TRBJ2-5; D ambiguous. Germline CDR1 and CDR2: SGHDN and FVKESK. Trimming took off 4 bases at V and 2 bases at J, with 8 bases between the two ends. CDR3 length: 13 residues. The CDR3: CASSPRIQETQYF. CDR3 in DNA: TGTGCCAGCAGCCCGAGAATTCAAGAGACCCAGTACTTC.

This sequence joins TRBV12-5 and TRBJ1-5; D uncertain. In germline, CDR1 is LGHNT, CDR2 FRNRAP. The CDR3 is 16 amino acids. Trimming removed 2 bases at V and 1 base at J, with 12 bases between. CDR3 region: CASGLFSKGSNQPQHF. As DNA, the CDR3 is TGTGCTAGTGGTTTGTTTTCGAAGGGAAGCAATCAGCCCCAGCATTTT.

This rearrangement joins TRBV7-2 to TRBJ2-3, with D perhaps given as TRBD1 or TRBD2 (5 bases each). V lost 5 bases and J 0 bases, leaving 12 bases between the germline ends. There are 15 residues in the CDR3. In germline, CDR1 is SGHTA, CDR2 FQGNSA. In nucleotides, the CDR3 is TGTGCCAGCAGCCGGGACGGCCTCAGCACAGATACGCAGTATTTT. It specifies CASSRDGLSTDTQYF. The whole variable domain, remainder taken from reference TRBV7-2 and TRBJ2-3, is GAGVSQSPSNKVTEKGKDVELRCDPISGHTALYWYRQSLGQGLEFLIYFQGNSAPDKSGLPSDRFSAERTGGSVSTLTIQRTQQEDSAVYLCASSRDGLSTDTQYFGPGTRLTVL.